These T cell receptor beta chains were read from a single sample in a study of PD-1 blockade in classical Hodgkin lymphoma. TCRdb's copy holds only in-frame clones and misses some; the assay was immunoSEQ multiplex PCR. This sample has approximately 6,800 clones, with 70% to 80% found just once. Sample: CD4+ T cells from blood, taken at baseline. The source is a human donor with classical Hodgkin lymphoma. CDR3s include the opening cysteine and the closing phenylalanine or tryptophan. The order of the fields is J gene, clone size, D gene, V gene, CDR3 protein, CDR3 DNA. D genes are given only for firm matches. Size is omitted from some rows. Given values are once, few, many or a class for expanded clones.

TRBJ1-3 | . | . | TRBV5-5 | CASSSTGFSGNTIYF | TGTGCCAGCAGCTCCACAGGCTTCTCTGGAAACACCATATATTTT
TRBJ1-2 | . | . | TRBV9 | CASSVEGVSGYTF | TGTGCCAGCAGCGTCGAGGGGGTCTCTGGCTACACCTTC
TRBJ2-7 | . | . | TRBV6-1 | CASSEERVVHEQYF | TGTGCCAGCAGTGAAGAACGGGTGGTCCACGAGCAGTACTTC
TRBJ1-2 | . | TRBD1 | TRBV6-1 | CASSQDITGAYGYTF | TGTGCCAGCAGTCAAGATATTACAGGGGCCTATGGCTACACCTTC
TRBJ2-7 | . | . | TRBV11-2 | CASSLEVGTYEQYF | TGTGCCAGCAGCTTAGAGGTAGGAACCTACGAGCAGTACTTC
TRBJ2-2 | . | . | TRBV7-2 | CASSSQGTGELFF | TGTGCCAGCAGCTCCCAGGGGACCGGGGAGCTGTTTTTT
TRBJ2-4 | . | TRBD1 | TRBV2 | CASSDYRGQGIQYF | TGTGCCAGCAGTGACTACAGGGGGCAGGGCATTCAGTACTTC
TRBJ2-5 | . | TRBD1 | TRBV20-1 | CSARQGETQYF | TGCAGTGCAAGACAGGGAGAGACCCAGTACTTC
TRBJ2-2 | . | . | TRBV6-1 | CASSEASASNTGELFF | TGTGCCAGCAGTGAAGCAAGCGCGTCGAACACCGGGGAGCTGTTTTTT
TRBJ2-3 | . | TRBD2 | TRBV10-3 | CAIKAGGGTDTQYF | TGTGCCATCAAAGCGGGGGGGGGCACAGATACGCAGTATTTT
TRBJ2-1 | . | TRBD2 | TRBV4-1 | CASSQDRGVSGRALKQFF | TGCGCCAGCAGCCAAGATCGTGGTGTTAGCGGGAGGGCCCTCAAGCAGTTCTTC
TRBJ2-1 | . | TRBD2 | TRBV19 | CASSIGSGKGYNEQFF | TGTGCCAGTAGTATCGGTAGCGGGAAAGGTTACAATGAGCAGTTCTTC
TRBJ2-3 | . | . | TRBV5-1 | CASSLAPGVSTDTQYF | TGCGCCAGCAGCTTGGCGCCAGGGGTTAGCACAGATACGCAGTATTTT
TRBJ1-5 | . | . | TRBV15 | CATSREVFGNQPQHF | TGTGCCACCAGCAGAGAAGTTTTTGGCAATCAGCCCCAGCATTTT
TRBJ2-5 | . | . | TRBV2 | CASSEVVGLGGQETQYF | TGTGCCAGCAGTGAGGTCGTGGGTTTGGGGGGCCAAGAGACCCAGTACTTC
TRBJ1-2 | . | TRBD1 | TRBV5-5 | CASSLETGNYGYTF | TGTGCCAGCAGCTTGGAGACAGGGAACTATGGCTACACCTTC
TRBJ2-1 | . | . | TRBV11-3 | CASSFSGNTGEQFF | TGTGCCAGCAGCTTTAGCGGAAATACTGGAGAGCAGTTCTTC
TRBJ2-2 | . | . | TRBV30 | CAWGGARTNLLPGELFF | TGTGCCTGGGGGGGTGCTAGAACCAACCTCTTACCCGGGGAGCTGTTTTTT
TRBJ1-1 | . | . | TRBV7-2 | CASSKKRAGTEAFF | TGTGCCAGCAGCAAAAAAAGGGCGGGCACTGAAGCTTTCTTT
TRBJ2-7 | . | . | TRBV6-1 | CASSGGGKYEQYF | TGTGCCAGCAGCGGCGGAGGGAAGTACGAGCAGTACTTC
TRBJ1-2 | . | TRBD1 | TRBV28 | CASSLSPGTANYGYTF | TGTGCCAGCAGTTTATCTCCCGGGACAGCTAACTATGGCTACACCTTC
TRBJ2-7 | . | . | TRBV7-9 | CASSLGPAGTTYEQYF | TGTGCCAGCAGCTTAGGTCCAGCGGGGACAACCTACGAGCAGTACTTC
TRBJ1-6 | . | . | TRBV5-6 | CASSLRGLIAYSPLHF | TGTGCCAGCAGCTTGCGGGGCCTCATCGCCTATTCACCCCTCCACTTT
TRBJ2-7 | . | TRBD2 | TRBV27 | CASRTSGRTEQYF | TGTGCCAGCAGGACTAGCGGGAGGACCGAGCAGTACTTC
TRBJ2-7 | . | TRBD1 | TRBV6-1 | CASSDYRGSYEQYF | TGTGCCAGCAGTGACTACAGGGGTTCCTACGAGCAGTACTTC
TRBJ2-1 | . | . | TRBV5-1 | CASSLVGTPGVNEQFF | TGCGCCAGCAGCTTGGTTGGCACCCCAGGGGTCAATGAGCAGTTCTTC
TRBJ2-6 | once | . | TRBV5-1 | CASSLWAGNGANVLTF | TGCGCCAGCAGCTTGTGGGCCGGGAACGGGGCCAACGTCCTGACTTTC
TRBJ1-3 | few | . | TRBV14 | CASSQRQAGNTIYF | TGTGCCAGCAGCCAACGACAGGCTGGAAACACCATATATTTT
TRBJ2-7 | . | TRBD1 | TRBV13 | CASSFRAWDSPISYEQYF | TGTGCCAGCAGCTTTAGAGCCTGGGACAGCCCGATCTCCTACGAGCAGTACTTC
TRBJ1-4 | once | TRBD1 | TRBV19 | CASSIRTGRPTNEKLFF | TGTGCCAGTAGTATCAGGACAGGACGACCAACTAATGAAAAACTGTTTTTT
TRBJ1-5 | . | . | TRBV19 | CASKDRTGGQPQHF | TGTGCCAGTAAGGACCGGACCGGAGGTCAGCCCCAGCATTTT
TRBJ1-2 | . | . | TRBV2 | CASSELNYGYTF | TGTGCCAGCAGCGAACTGAACTATGGCTACACCTTC
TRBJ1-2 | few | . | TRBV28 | CASSLMGRYGYTF | TGTGCCAGCAGTTTAATGGGTCGCTATGGCTACACCTTC
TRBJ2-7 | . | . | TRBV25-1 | CASSAGGAGKYEQYF | TGTGCCAGCAGTGCAGGGGGGGCCGGAAAATACGAGCAGTACTTC
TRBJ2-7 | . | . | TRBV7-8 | CASSLGVYEQYF | TGTGCCAGCAGCTTAGGGGTCTACGAGCAGTACTTC
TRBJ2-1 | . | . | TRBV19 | CATLGADYNEQFF | TGTGCCACCCTTGGGGCTGACTACAATGAGCAGTTCTTC
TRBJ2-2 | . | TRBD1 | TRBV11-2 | CASSSQGALVVELFF | TGTGCCAGCAGTTCGCAGGGGGCGCTCGTTGTGGAGCTGTTTTTT